The 22 T cell receptor beta chains below all came from one sample that was sequenced in a study of shared clonotypes between healthy human individuals. Sequencing was performed with immunoSEQ multiplex PCR; in TCRdb, only in-frame clones are kept and a portion is missing. The table has about 2.4 million clones, approximately 94% seen once. The material sequenced was naive CD4+ T cells from PBMCs. Described subset: CD45RA+ positively selected. The receptors were gathered from a man younger than 35 in good health. Some clones in this sample may be carry-over from other donors' samples.

In this sample, this clone turned up once. The chain is built from TRBV28 and TRBJ2-7; D tentatively fits TRBD1 or TRBD2 (5 bases each). The germline gives CDR1 MDHEN, CDR2 SYDVKM. V gave up 5 bases and J gave up 4 bases, with 18 bases separating them. This CDR3 region has 15 residues. CDR3 DNA: TGTGCCAGCAGTCCCACCGAGGGACGGCTGTACGAGCAGTACTTC. It yields the protein CASSPTEGRLYEQYF.

This clone was found once. The chain couples TRBV10-1 to TRBJ1-1; TRBD1 aligns across 7 bases. CDR3 length: 16 residues. With 0 bases clipped from V and 7 bases from J, the junction kept 11 bases outside the gene matches. Germline V gene data show CDR1 as WNHNN and CDR2 as SYGVQD (reference sequence). The CDR3 here is CASSESATGSTREAFF. CDR3 DNA sequence: TGCGCCAGCAGTGAGTCAGCGACAGGGTCTACCCGTGAAGCTTTCTTT.

V is TRBV11-3 and J is TRBJ2-3; tentative D call: TRBD2 (6 bases). The germline V gene has CDR1 SGHNT and CDR2 YENEEA. The CDR3 sequence is 17 residues long. Trimming removed 5 bases from V and 3 bases from J, with 21 bases in between. The CDR3 sequence: CASSTGTGTPRTDTQYF. The CDR3 nucleotides read TGTGCCAGCAGCACCGGTACCGGGACTCCCAGAACAGATACGCAGTATTTT.

Concerning this clone itself: This sample also contains other DNA sequences that code for the same CDR3. The gene calls are TRBV5-1 and TRBJ1-1, with D perhaps matching TRBD1 (5 bases). Trimming took off 5 bases at V and 4 bases at J, with 9 bases between the two ends. CDR3 size: 12 residues. Germline CDR1 SGHRS, CDR2 YFSETQ. CDR3 protein: CASSAGGTEAFF. In nucleotides, the CDR3 is TGCGCCAGCAGTGCGGGGGGCACTGAAGCTTTCTTT.

The chain employs TRBV7-9 and TRBJ1-2, with 7 positions matching TRBD1. This CDR3 spans 17 amino acids. Germline CDR1 SEHNR, CDR2 FQNEAQ (reference sequence). Trimming took 5 bases from V and 4 from J; bases not matched to a gene: 16. CDR3 DNA sequence: TGTGCCAGCAGCCCAGTAGGGGGCGCCCGCGTCCTCTATGGCTACACCTTC. Amino acids: CASSPVGGARVLYGYTF. Looking up the rest from reference TRBV7-9 and TRBJ1-2 gives the full variable domain: DTGVSQNPRHKITKRGQNVTFRCDPISEHNRLYWYRQTLGQGPEFLTYFQNEAQLEKSRLLSDRFSAERPKGSFSTLEIQRTEQGDSAMYLCASSPVGGARVLYGYTFGSGTRLTVV.

This rearrangement joins TRBV27 to TRBJ1-2; TRBD1 matches at 9 bases. Germline lookup yields CDR1 MNHEY and CDR2 SMNVEV (reference sequence). The CDR3 consists of 14 residues. V lost 6 bases to trimming and J lost 7 bases; unmatched junction nucleotides: 9. CDR3 nucleotide sequence: TGTGCCAGCAGAGGGACAGGGTACCCATCTGGCTACACCTTC. It translates to CASRGTGYPSGYTF.

On this clone itself: The identical CDR3 is also encoded by other nucleotide sequences in the sample. This rearrangement joins TRBV14 to TRBJ2-7; D not certain. The V gene lost 1 base and the J gene lost 4 bases, with 2 bases spanning the gap. The CDR3 loop spans 11 amino acids. Germline V gene data show CDR1 as SGHDN and CDR2 as FVKESK. The CDR3 spells CASSQVYEQYF. CDR3 nucleotide sequence: TGTGCCAGCAGCCAAGTTTACGAGCAGTACTTC.

This rearrangement joins TRBV7-9 to TRBJ1-3; D call uncertain. CDR1 is SEHNR and CDR2 is FQNEAQ in the germline V gene (reference sequence). The CDR3 sequence is 15 residues long. V lost 1 base, J lost 4 bases, and 11 bases lay in between. In DNA, the CDR3 is TGTGCCAGCAGCTTAGAGGACTTTCTAGGAAACACCATATATTTT. This encodes CASSLEDFLGNTIYF.

The genes are TRBV7-6 and TRBJ1-1; the D is unclear. Germline CDR1 reads SGHVS; CDR2 reads FNYEAQ. Trimming pared 1 base from V and 5 bases from J, leaving 17 bases between. This CDR3 has 16 residues. CDR3 nucleotide sequence: TGTGCCAGCAGCTTAGATGGGAGGAGGCGAAATACTGAAGCTTTCTTT. Its translation: CASSLDGRRRNTEAFF. Full variable domain (remainder filled in from reference TRBV7-6 and TRBJ1-1): GAGVSQSPRYKVTKRGQDVALRCDPISGHVSLYWYRQALGQGPEFLTYFNYEAQQDKSGLPNDRFSAERPEGSISTLTIQRTEQRDSAMYRCASSLDGRRRNTEAFFGQGTRLTVV.

In regard to this clone: Other nucleotide sequences in the sample specify the same CDR3. J is TRBJ1-2 and V is TRBV5-1; perhaps TRBD1 as D (5 bases). Trimming shortened V by 0 bases and J by 0 bases, and 9 bases separated the two germline ends. This CDR3 is 15 amino acids long. CDR1 is SGHRS, CDR2 YFSETQ, per germline. Written as DNA, the CDR3 is TGCGCCAGCAGCTTGGCCGGGGCCTCTAACTATGGCTACACCTTC. Residues: CASSLAGASNYGYTF.

V gene TRBV19 combines with J gene TRBJ2-3; D might be TRBD1 (7 bases). CDR3 length: 15 residues. V was trimmed by 5 bases and J by 2 bases, leaving 14 bases between them. Germline V gene lookup returns CDR1 LNHDA and CDR2 SQIVND (reference sequence). CDR3 DNA: TGTGCCAGTAGTGGGGGGACAGACAACACAGATACGCAGTATTTT. Translating it yields CASSGGTDNTDTQYF. The whole variable domain, remainder taken from reference TRBV19 and TRBJ2-3, is DGGITQSPKYLFRKEGQNVTLSCEQNLNHDAMYWYRQDPGQGLRLIYYSQIVNDFQKGDIAEGYSVSREKKESFPLTVTSAQKNPTAFYLCASSGGTDNTDTQYFGPGTRLTVL.

Worth noting for this clone: Other DNA sequences within the sample encode an identical CDR3. The gene calls are TRBV15 and TRBJ2-3; no clear D. Trimming shortened V by 1 base and J by 6 bases, and 5 bases separated the two germline ends. The CDR3 is 12 amino acids. Germline V CDR1 and CDR2: LNHNV, YYDKDF (reference sequence). The CDR3 DNA reads as TGTGCCACCAGCAGAGTACGGGATACGCAGTATTTT. Translated, it gives CATSRVRDTQYF.

The CDR3 loop is CASGFSPVGTDTQYF. The CDR3 nucleotides are TGTGCTAGTGGTTTCTCCCCGGTCGGCACAGATACGCAGTATTTT. The rearrangement uses TRBV12-5 and TRBJ2-3; D remains unclear. The CDR3 is made up of 15 amino acids. Trimming removed 3 bases from V and 1 base from J, with 11 bases in between. Germline CDR1 LGHNT, CDR2 FRNRAP. The full variable domain, rest sourced from reference TRBV12-5 and TRBJ2-3, is DARVTQTPRHKVTEMGQEVTMRCQPILGHNTVFWYRQTMMQGLELLAYFRNRAPLDDSGMPKDRFSAEMPDATLATLKIQPSEPRDSAVYFCASGFSPVGTDTQYFGPGTRLTVL.

The chain joins TRBV13 to TRBJ1-3, with 7 bases fitting TRBD1. The CDR3 has 14 amino acids. Looked up from germline, CDR1 is PRHDT and CDR2 is FYEKMQ (reference sequence). With 4 bases clipped from V and 4 bases from J, the junction kept 4 bases outside the gene matches. The CDR3 region has the DNA TGTGCCAGCAGCTCACAGGGGCACGGAAACACCATATATTTT. Translating gives CASSSQGHGNTIYF. The complete variable domain, with remaining parts taken from reference TRBV13 and TRBJ1-3, reads AAGVIQSPRHLIKEKRETATLKCYPIPRHDTVYWYQQGPGQDPQFLISFYEKMQSDKGSIPDRFSAQQFSDYHSELNMSSLELGDSALYFCASSSQGHGNTIYFGEGSWLTVV.

The chain recombines TRBV4-3 with TRBJ2-2; tentative D call: TRBD1 (6 bases). Germline CDR1 and CDR2: LGHNA and YSLEER. The CDR3 totals 15 residues. V lost 1 base and J lost 5, with 11 bases in between. CDR3 coding DNA: TGCGCCAGCAGCCAAGGGGTGGGGGCGACCGGGGAGCTGTTTTTT. Amino acids: CASSQGVGATGELFF.

The chain has TRBV25-1 and TRBJ1-1; no reliable D call. The V end lost 6 bases, the J end lost 1 base, and 3 bases lay between the germline ends. This CDR3 contains 11 residues. The germline V gene has CDR1 MGHDK and CDR2 SYGVNS. This CDR3 reads CASRTNTEAFF. CDR3 DNA: TGTGCCAGCAGGACGAACACTGAAGCTTTCTTT.

This clone was recorded once. The chain combines TRBV4-3 with TRBJ2-3; TRBD2 agrees at 7 bases. Germline V gives CDR1 LGHNA, CDR2 YSLEER. The V segment lost 0 bases and the J segment 3 bases; nucleotides outside the gene matches: 9. The CDR3 is 17 amino acids. CDR3 DNA sequence: TGCGCCAGCAGCCAAGATCGGGGCGGGAGTAGGACAGATACGCAGTATTTT. It is translated as CASSQDRGGSRTDTQYF.

The V gene is TRBV5-1, the J gene TRBJ1-5, with D perhaps TRBD1 (6 bases). Germline CDR1 and CDR2: SGHRS and YFSETQ. V shed 1 base and J shed 7 bases, with 9 bases lying between them. The CDR3 covers 13 residues. CDR3 region: CASSLFGGQPQHF. CDR3 in DNA: TGCGCCAGCAGCTTGTTCGGGGGCCAGCCCCAGCATTTT.

This CDR3 is CASSRNSGSFTGELFF. CDR3 bases: TGTGCCAGCAGCCGCAATAGCGGGAGCTTCACCGGGGAGCTGTTTTTT. The chain carries TRBV4-2 and TRBJ2-2; 9 bases line up with TRBD2. CDR3 size: 16 residues. V dropped 4 bases and J dropped 4; count of bases not matched to a gene: 7. Germline CDR1 reads LGHNA; CDR2 reads YNFKEQ.

The chain combines TRBV9 with TRBJ1-1, with 12 bases matching TRBD1. The CDR3 sequence is 20 residues long. Germline V gene sequence: CDR1 SGDLS, CDR2 YYNGEE. The J segment lost 1 base and the V segment lost 1 base, leaving 14 bases of the junction unmatched. The chain's CDR3 is CASSVLHGWGQGARNTEAFF. CDR3 coding DNA: TGTGCCAGCAGCGTACTCCACGGGTGGGGACAGGGGGCGCGGAACACTGAAGCTTTCTTT.

V gene TRBV5-8 combines with J gene TRBJ1-5; D is ambiguous. CDR3 size: 12 residues. V lost 0 bases and J lost 5, with 3 bases in between. Germline loops: CDR1 SGHTS, CDR2 YDEGEE. The CDR3 reads CASSLAHQPQHF. The DNA of the CDR3 is TGTGCCAGCAGCTTGGCTCATCAGCCCCAGCATTTT. Together with reference TRBV5-8 and TRBJ1-5, the CDR3 gives the full variable domain: EAGVTQSPTHLIKTRGQQATLRCSPISGHTSVYWYQQALGLGLQFLLWYDEGEERNRGNFPPRFSGRQFPNYSSELNVNALELEDSALYLCASSLAHQPQHFGDGTRLSIL.

A word on this clone: One end of the junction is discordant with germline, which a read error may explain. The chain couples TRBV7-9 to TRBJ1-1; D possibly corresponds to TRBD1 (5 bases). The CDR3 loop spans 14 amino acids. In germline, CDR1 is SEHNR, CDR2 FQNEAQ (reference sequence). CDR3 nucleotide sequence: TGTGCCAGCAGGCCGGGACGCCTGAATACTGAAGCTTTCTTT. This encodes CASRPGRLNTEAFF.